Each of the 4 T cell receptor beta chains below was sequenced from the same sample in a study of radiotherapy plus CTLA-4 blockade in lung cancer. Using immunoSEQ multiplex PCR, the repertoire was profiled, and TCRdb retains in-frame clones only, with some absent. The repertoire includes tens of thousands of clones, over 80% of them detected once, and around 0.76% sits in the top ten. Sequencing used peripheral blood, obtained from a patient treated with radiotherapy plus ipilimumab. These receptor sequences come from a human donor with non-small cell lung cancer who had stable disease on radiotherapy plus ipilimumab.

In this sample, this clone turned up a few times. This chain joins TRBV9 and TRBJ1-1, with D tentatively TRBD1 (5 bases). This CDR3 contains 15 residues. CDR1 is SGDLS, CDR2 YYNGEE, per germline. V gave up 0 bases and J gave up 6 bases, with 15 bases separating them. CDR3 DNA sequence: TGTGCCAGCAGCGTAGGCAGCAGGGTTTCCCCTGAAGCTTTCTTT. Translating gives CASSVGSRVSPEAFF.

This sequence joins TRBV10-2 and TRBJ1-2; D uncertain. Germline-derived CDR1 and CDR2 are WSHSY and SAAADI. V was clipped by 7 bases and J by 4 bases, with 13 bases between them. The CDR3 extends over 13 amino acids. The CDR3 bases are TGCGCCAGCACAGAGAGACCTTCCTATGGCTACACCTTC. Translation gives CASTERPSYGYTF.

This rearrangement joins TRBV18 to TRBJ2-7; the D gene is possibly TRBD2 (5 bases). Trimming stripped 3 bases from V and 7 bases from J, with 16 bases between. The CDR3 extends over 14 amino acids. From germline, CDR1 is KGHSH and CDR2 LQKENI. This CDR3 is CASSPGRDSGEQYF. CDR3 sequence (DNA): TGTGCCAGCTCACCCGGACGAGACTCGGGGGAGCAGTACTTC.

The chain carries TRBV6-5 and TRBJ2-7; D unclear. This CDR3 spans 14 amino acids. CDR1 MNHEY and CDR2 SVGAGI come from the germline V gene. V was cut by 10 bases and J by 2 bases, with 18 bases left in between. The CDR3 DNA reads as TGTGCCACCAGACCTTCCGCCGGACCCTACGAGCAGTACTTC. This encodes CATRPSAGPYEQYF.